The clone carrying this T cell receptor (beta chain) was counted only a few times. As yet, its antigen is unknown. The data originate from a study of response to subunit inactivated influenza vaccine. Study results and caveats: Authors suggested each seasonal influenza vaccination recruits few new T cells.

MiXCR, applied by TCRdb to the RT-PCR reads, yields one record per CDR3 protein. This sample carries some 600,000 distinct CDR3 sequences, around 15% of them seen once, and the ten largest clones take less than 8.5%. The V end was cut by 5 bases, the J end by 10 bases, with 6 bases between. The CDR3 has 10 residues. The sample here was PBMCs from blood, taken 14 to 15 days before vaccination. The TCR was taken from a man aged 50 or older who received an inactivated influenza vaccine. This rearrangement joins TRBV12-3 or TRBV12-4 to TRBJ1-5; D is unclear. Here the CDR3 reads CASSPGPQHF. The CDR3 DNA reads TGTGCCAGCAGTCCGGGACCCCAGCATTTT.